Sequencing of this TCR beta chain was carried out in a study of T cells expressing NK-cell markers. Overall study findings and caveats: These clonotypes also led the CD3+CD56-NKG2C+ fraction in a handful of donors.

Remarks on this clonotype: What it recognizes is unknown.

Synthesis of TCR beta cDNA relied on 5'RACE template switching carrying UMIs. Using the 5' RACE reads, TCRdb records one entry per CDR3 protein without DNA. The table counts some 280,000 distinct CDR3 sequences; 0.39% lies in the top ten. Germline V CDR1 and CDR2: SGHAT, FQNNGV. This CDR3 region has 14 residues. The rearrangement links TRBV11-2 to TRBJ2-1; TCRdb reports TRBD1, a call that lacks DNA to check it against. Sample: blood T cells: a sorted CD56 or NKG2C T cell subset, CD4+ or CD8+ T cells, or bulk PBMC T cells (not recorded which). This sequence was found in a man aged 18 to 29 in good health. The CDR3 spells CASSWATGNNEQFF.